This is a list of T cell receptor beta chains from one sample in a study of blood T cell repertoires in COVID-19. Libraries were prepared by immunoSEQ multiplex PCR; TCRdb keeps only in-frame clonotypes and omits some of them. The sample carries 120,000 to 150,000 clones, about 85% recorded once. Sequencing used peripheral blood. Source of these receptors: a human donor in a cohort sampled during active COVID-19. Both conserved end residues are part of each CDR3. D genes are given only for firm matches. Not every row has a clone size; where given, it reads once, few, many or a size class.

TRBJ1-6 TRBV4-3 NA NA TGCGCCAGCAGCCAAGATAGTAGTGGGGCGAATTCACCCCTCCACTTT CASSQDSSGANSPLHF
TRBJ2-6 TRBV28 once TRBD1 TGTGCCAGCAGGCCTGCAGGGGGTTCTGGGGCCAACGTCCTGACTTTC CASRPAGGSGANVLTF
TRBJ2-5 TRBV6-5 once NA TGTGCCAGCAGTTACTCGAACAGGGAAGAGACCCAGTACTTC CASSYSNREETQYF
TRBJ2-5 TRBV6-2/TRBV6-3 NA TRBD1 TGTGCCAGCAGTTACCCGAGACAGGGGGCCTACCAAGAGACCCAGTACTTC CASSYPRQGAYQETQYF
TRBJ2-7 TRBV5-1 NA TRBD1 TGCGCCAGCAGCTTGGACGGGACAGGGTTCTACGAGCAGTACTTC CASSLDGTGFYEQYF
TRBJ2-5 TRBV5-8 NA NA TGTGCCAGCAGCGCCGGAGGTGCCGACCAAGAGACCCAGTACTTC CASSAGGADQETQYF
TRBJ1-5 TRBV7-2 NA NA TGTGCCAGCAGTTCCGGACACGCTTATCAGCCCCAGCATTTT CASSSGHAYQPQHF
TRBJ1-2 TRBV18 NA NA TGTGCCAGCTCACCACAGCCAGGGCGAAATGGCTACACCTTC CASSPQPGRNGYTF
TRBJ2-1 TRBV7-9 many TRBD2 TGTGCCAGCAGTTCCACCCGGAGCGGGGGGGGGAATGAGCAGTTCTTC CASSSTRSGGGNEQFF
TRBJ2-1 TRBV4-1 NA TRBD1 TGCGCCAGCAGACCGGACAGGGTTGCCTACAATGAGCAGTTCTTC CASRPDRVAYNEQFF
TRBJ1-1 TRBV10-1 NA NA TGCGCCAGCCGTACTTTACAGGGAAGGACTGAAGCTTTCTTT CASRTLQGRTEAFF
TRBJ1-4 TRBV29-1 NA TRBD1 TGCAGCGTAGGACAGGGTCATGGCGAAAAACTGTTTTTT CSVGQGHGEKLFF
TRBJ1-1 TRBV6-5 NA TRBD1 TGTGCCAGCCTCCGGGACAGGGGGGGAAACACTGAAGCTTTCTTT CASLRDRGGNTEAFF
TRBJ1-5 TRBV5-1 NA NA TGCGCCAGCAGCTTGGACAGTAGCAATCAGCCCCAGCATTTT CASSLDSSNQPQHF
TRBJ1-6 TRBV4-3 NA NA TGCGCCAGCAGCCAAGATGGCAGTTATAATTCACCCCTCCACTTT CASSQDGSYNSPLHF
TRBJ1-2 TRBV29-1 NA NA TGCAGCGTTGACACAGGCTATGGCTACACCTTC CSVDTGYGYTF
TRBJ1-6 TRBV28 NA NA TGTGCCAGCAGTTGGGGACTGGGGGATTCACCCCTCCACTTT CASSWGLGDSPLHF
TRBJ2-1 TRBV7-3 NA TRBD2 TGTGCCAGCAGCTCAAGCGGGGGGGCGGCCTACAATGAGCAGTTCTTC CASSSSGGAAYNEQFF
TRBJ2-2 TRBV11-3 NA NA TGTGCCAGCAGCTCCCGGAGGGGCCGCGGGGAGCTGTTTTTT CASSSRRGRGELFF
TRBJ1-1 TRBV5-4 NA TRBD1 TGTGCCAGCAGCTTGGCAGGGGGCAACACTGAAGCTTTCTTT CASSLAGGNTEAFF
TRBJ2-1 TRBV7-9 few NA TGTGCCAGCAGCTTAGGGAGGTTCGGGAGCAATGAGCAGTTCTTC CASSLGRFGSNEQFF
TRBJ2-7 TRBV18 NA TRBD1 TGTGCCAGCTCACCGGCCAGGGGGACCTACGAGCAGTACTTC CASSPARGTYEQYF
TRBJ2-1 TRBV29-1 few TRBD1 TGCAGCGTTGAAGGGACAGGCGTTTCCTACAATGAGCAGTTCTTC CSVEGTGVSYNEQFF